The 29 T cell receptor beta chains presented below share a single source sample, sequenced in a study of T cells after yellow fever vaccination. Each CDR3 protein is one row after TCRdb ran MiXCR on the 5' RACE reads. Of about 360,000 distinct CDR3 sequences in the sample, roughly 6.2% were seen once. The sequences come from PBMCs, collected 5 days after the yellow fever booster vaccination. The receptor set was obtained from a man aged 25-45 years who received the YFV17D yellow fever vaccine.

A few counts support this clonotype. The V and J genes are TRBV12-3 or TRBV12-4 and TRBJ2-7; D ambiguous. V lost 2 bases and J 4 bases, leaving 15 bases between the germline ends. The CDR3 runs to 15 residues. The CDR3 here is CASSLKTQRGYEQYF. DNA for the CDR3: TGTGCCAGCAGTTTAAAGACTCAACGAGGTTACGAGCAGTACTTC.

The genes are TRBV5-5 and TRBJ1-4; a weak D match, TRBD1 (5 bases). Trimming left V 0 bases short and J 4 bases short, with 13 bases between. CDR3 size: 16 residues. Germline V lookup: CDR1 SGHKS, CDR2 YYEKEE (reference sequence). For the CDR3, the DNA is TGTGCCAGCAGCTTGGGGGGGACGGTCAGTAATGAAAAACTGTTTTTT. This gives the protein CASSLGGTVSNEKLFF. The whole variable domain, filled in from reference TRBV5-5 and TRBJ1-4, reads DAGVTQSPTHLIKTRGQQVTLRCSPISGHKSVSWYQQVLGQGPQFIFQYYEKEERGRGNFPDRFSARQFPNYSSELNVNALLLGDSALYLCASSLGGTVSNEKLFFGSGTQLSVL.

This clonotype has at least ten counts. This chain joins TRBV15 and TRBJ2-3, with a possible D match to TRBD1 (5 bases). The CDR3 is made up of 14 amino acids. CDR1 is LNHNV, CDR2 YYDKDF, per germline (reference sequence). Deletions cut 1 base from V and 5 bases from J, with 10 bases between. The CDR3 DNA reads TGTGCCACCAGCAGAGGGACACCAAAAGATACGCAGTATTTT. Translating gives CATSRGTPKDTQYF. The full variable domain, in which reference TRBV15 and TRBJ2-3 provide the parts outside the CDR3, is DAMVIQNPRYQVTQFGKPVTLSCSQTLNHNVMYWYQQKSSQAPKLLFHYYDKDFNNEADTPDNFQSRRPNTSFCFLDIRSPGLGDTAMYLCATSRGTPKDTQYFGPGTRLTVL.

This clonotype was recorded a few times. V gene TRBV29-1 combines with J gene TRBJ2-5, with TRBD1 matching over 11 bases. Germline V gene sequence: CDR1 SQVTM, CDR2 ANQGSEA. The CDR3 spans 13 residues. V lost 8 bases, J lost 7 bases, and 9 bases stayed unmatched. CDR3 amino acids: CSSNRGQGVTQYF. CDR3 in DNA: TGCAGCTCCAACCGGGGACAGGGGGTGACCCAGTACTTC.

The V call is TRBV7-2, the J call TRBJ1-2; D gene uncertain. V lost 2 bases, J lost 7 bases, and 8 bases lay in between. The CDR3 is made up of 12 amino acids. Germline loops: CDR1 SGHTA, CDR2 FQGNSA. The CDR3 here is CASSLIRSGYTF. DNA for the CDR3: TGTGCCAGCAGCTTAATCCGCTCTGGCTACACCTTC.

In this sample, this clonotype turned up many times. This chain uses TRBV10-2 with TRBJ1-1; 9 bases map to TRBD1. The CDR3 contains 15 residues. The V gene's germline CDR1 is WSHSY and CDR2 SAAADI. J lost 6 bases, V lost 7 bases, and 12 bases had no gene match. CDR3 sequence: CASTDWTGASPEAFF. DNA for the CDR3: TGCGCCAGCACTGATTGGACAGGGGCAAGCCCTGAAGCTTTCTTT.

This clonotype has more than one count but fewer than ten. CDR3: CASSLGGGGAKNIQYF. DNA of the CDR3: TGTGCCAGCAGCCTAGGCGGAGGTGGGGCCAAAAACATTCAGTACTTC. The chain employs TRBV12-3 or TRBV12-4 and TRBJ2-4; the D gene is possibly TRBD2 (5 bases). V lost 6 bases, J lost 1 base, and 16 bases lay in between. The CDR3 contains 16 residues.

This clonotype was observed many times. V is TRBV18 and J is TRBJ2-5; D uncertain. The CDR3 consists of 14 residues. The V gene lost 2 bases and the J gene lost 5 bases, with 12 bases spanning the gap. Germline CDR1 KGHSH, CDR2 LQKENI. The CDR3 region has the DNA TGTGCCAGCTCACCATGGCCAGATTTGGAGACCCAGTACTTC. Protein product: CASSPWPDLETQYF.

On this clonotype itself: A read error may account for a junction end that differs from germline. The gene calls are TRBV20-1 and TRBJ2-1, with D possibly matching TRBD2 (6 bases). The CDR3 covers 17 residues. Germline lookup yields CDR1 DFQATT and CDR2 SNEGSKA (reference sequence). The CDR3: CSAREEAAGPTYNEQFF. The CDR3 DNA sequence: TGCAGTGCCAGAGAAGAAGCTGCGGGACCCACCTACAATGAGCAGTTCTTC.

There are a few counts of this clonotype. The V gene is TRBV21-1, the J gene TRBJ2-7; the table assigns TRBD1, which was not confirmed against the DNA. TRBV21-1 is a pseudogene segment. The length of the CDR3 is 16 residues. The CDR3 nucleotides read TGTGCCAGCAGCAAAGCAAATGGGGACAGAACCTACGAGCAGTACTTC. Protein sequence: CASSKANGDRTYEQYF.

V is TRBV6-1 and J is TRBJ1-3; 7 bases line up with TRBD1. Germline V gene lookup returns CDR1 MNHNS and CDR2 SASEGT. The ends lost 5 bases at V and 0 bases at J; junction bases unmatched: 10. This CDR3 spans 17 amino acids. The CDR3 nucleotides are TGTGCCAGCAGTCGGGACAGCCTTTCCTTCTCTGGAAACACCATATATTTT. Translating it yields CASSRDSLSFSGNTIYF.

This clonotype was counted at least ten times. This chain uses TRBV5-1 with TRBJ1-2, with 10 bases fitting TRBD1. Germline V CDR1 and CDR2: SGHRS, YFSETQ. The CDR3 consists of 15 residues. V shed 0 bases, J shed 8 bases, and the junction held 7 bases outside the gene matches. CDR3 protein: CASSLGDRGFEGYTF. For the CDR3, the DNA is TGCGCCAGCAGCTTGGGGGACAGGGGTTTTGAAGGCTACACCTTC.

This clonotype has ten or more counts. The V gene is TRBV14, the J gene TRBJ1-1; a possible D gene is TRBD1 (6 bases). With 4 bases removed from V and 6 bases from J, the gap between germline ends came to 12 bases. The germline gives CDR1 SGHDN, CDR2 FVKESK. The CDR3 length is 13 residues. The CDR3 sequence is CASSPTGRAEAFF. In DNA, the CDR3 is TGTGCCAGCAGCCCCACAGGGAGGGCTGAAGCTTTCTTT.

This clonotype was seen at least ten times. The chain links TRBV11-2 to TRBJ2-7; 11 bases line up with TRBD2. V trimming: 5 bases; J trimming: 0 bases; junction bases outside the gene matches: 6. This CDR3 contains 16 residues. CDR1 is SGHAT and CDR2 is FQNNGV in the germline V gene. CDR3 bases: TGTGCCAGCAGCCTCTTAGCGGGAGGGCCCTCCTACGAGCAGTACTTC. This translates into CASSLLAGGPSYEQYF.

This clonotype was found a few times. The gene calls are TRBV7-2 and TRBJ1-2; weak D call: TRBD1 (5 bases). CDR3 size: 13 residues. Between the trimmed V and J ends, which lost 3 bases and 4 bases, there was a span of 9 bases. CDR1 SGHTA and CDR2 FQGNSA come from the germline V gene. The DNA of the CDR3 is TGTGCCAGCAGCTTCGGGACGGTCTATGGCTACACCTTC. Its translation: CASSFGTVYGYTF.

In its sample, this clonotype was seen many times. The rearrangement uses TRBV20-1 and TRBJ2-5, with D possibly being TRBD1 (5 bases). This CDR3 comprises 15 residues. Deletions cut 0 bases from V and 7 bases from J, with 18 bases between. Germline CDR1 is DFQATT and CDR2 is SNEGSKA (reference sequence). CDR3 bases: TGCAGTGCTAGAGATCCCAGGCAGCCCCAGGGGACCCAGTACTTC. Encoded protein: CSARDPRQPQGTQYF.

Many counts were recorded for this clonotype. The CDR3 bases are TGCAGTGCGTGGGCTCAAGAGACCCAGTACTTC. Translated, it gives CSAWAQETQYF. The genes are TRBV20-1 and TRBJ2-5; D call uncertain. Per germline, CDR1 DFQATT and CDR2 SNEGSKA (reference sequence). Trimming shortened V by 6 bases and J by 2 bases, and 7 bases separated the two germline ends. The CDR3 consists of 11 residues.

The rearrangement joins TRBV29-1 to TRBJ2-4, with TRBD2 matching 11 bases. This CDR3 has 16 residues. CDR1 SQVTM and CDR2 ANQGSEA come from the germline V gene. V lost 6 bases, J lost 3 bases, and 10 bases stayed unmatched. CDR3 in amino acids: CSVLTSGILRKNIQYF. In DNA form, the CDR3 reads TGCAGCGTACTGACTAGCGGGATATTGCGCAAAAACATTCAGTACTTC.

This clonotype was recorded at least ten times. The chain joins TRBV11-2 to TRBJ2-3; D unclear. V was trimmed by 2 bases and J by 0 bases, leaving 6 bases between them. From germline, CDR1 is SGHAT and CDR2 FQNNGV. CDR3 length: 14 residues. CDR3 sequence (DNA): TGTGCCAGCAGCTTAACGTCGAGCACAGATACGCAGTATTTT. This sequence encodes CASSLTSSTDTQYF.

In this sample, this clonotype turned up a few times. V usage is TRBV12-3 or TRBV12-4 and J usage is TRBJ2-1; D perhaps matches TRBD2 (6 bases). V was clipped by 2 bases and J by 14 bases, with 10 bases between them. This CDR3 has 11 residues. In nucleotides, the CDR3 is TGTGCCAGCAGTTTACTCGGGAGCAAGTTCTTC. Protein sequence: CASSLLGSKFF.

The chain has TRBV6-2 or TRBV6-3 and TRBJ2-6; a possible D gene is TRBD2 (5 bases). This CDR3 is 17 amino acids long. Trimming removed 11 bases at V and 0 bases at J, with 20 bases between. Germline V CDR1 and CDR2: MNHEY, SVGEGT. The CDR3 is CACLRESYLSGANVLTF. The CDR3 DNA follows: TGTGCCTGCCTTAGGGAGTCGTACCTCTCTGGGGCCAACGTCCTGACTTTC.

The chain has TRBV6-2 or TRBV6-3 and TRBJ2-2, with 8 nucleotides matching TRBD1. This CDR3 spans 14 amino acids. Germline values: CDR1 MNHEY, CDR2 SVGEGT. V lost 6 bases to trimming and J lost 7 bases; unmatched junction nucleotides: 7. The CDR3: CASSRQGMVGELFF. CDR3 DNA: TGTGCCAGCAGCCGACAGGGGATGGTCGGGGAGCTGTTTTTT.

This clonotype appeared a few times. The V gene is TRBV29-1, the J gene TRBJ2-2; the D gene is possibly TRBD1 (6 bases). The CDR3 length is 13 residues. Between the trimmed V and J ends, which lost 4 bases and 7 bases, there was a span of 13 bases. CDR1 SQVTM and CDR2 ANQGSEA come from the germline V gene. CDR3 sequence (DNA): TGCAGCGTTGTCCCCAGGGGTGACGGGGAGCTGTTTTTT. It specifies CSVVPRGDGELFF.

This clonotype was found many times. The rearrangement joins TRBV9 to TRBJ2-5; 9 bases map to TRBD2. This CDR3 has 14 amino acids. V lost 0 bases, J lost 3 bases, and 0 bases stayed unmatched. Germline V gene lookup returns CDR1 SGDLS and CDR2 YYNGEE. The CDR3, as DNA: TGTGCCAGCAGCGTAGGACTAGCGGAAGAGACCCAGTACTTC. Residues: CASSVGLAEETQYF.

The table lists this clonotype with a few counts. The rearrangement links TRBV12-3 or TRBV12-4 to TRBJ1-2; no clear D. The V gene lost 5 bases and the J gene lost 8 bases, with 12 bases spanning the gap. This CDR3 is built from 12 residues. The CDR3 loop is CASSTHMGGYTF. For the CDR3, the DNA is TGTGCCAGCAGTACCCACATGGGCGGCTACACCTTC.

This clonotype showed up many times. This chain's CDR3 is CASSRGTGGSATEAFF. In nucleotides, the CDR3 is TGCGCCAGCAGCCGAGGGACAGGGGGCTCAGCGACTGAAGCTTTCTTT. The chain has TRBV10-1 and TRBJ1-1; 12 bases fit TRBD1. The germline V gene encodes CDR1 WNHNN and CDR2 SYGVQD (reference sequence). Germline trimming cut 6 bases from V and 5 bases from J; bases unmatched to any gene: 10. This CDR3 contains 16 residues.

V and J are TRBV5-6 and TRBJ2-7; 9 nucleotides agree with TRBD2. Germline V lookup: CDR1 SGHDT, CDR2 YYEEEE. CDR3 size: 17 residues. V lost 4 bases and J lost 1; bases outside the gene matches: 12. The CDR3 DNA reads as TGTGCCAGCAGCCCTACTAGCGGGTATACCTCATCCTACGAGCAGTACTTC. This sequence encodes CASSPTSGYTSSYEQYF.

This clonotype was recorded once. Just one base apart from a much larger clone, this may be a read error. This chain joins TRBV11-2 and TRBJ2-3, with a weak D call TRBD1 (5 bases). Germline CDR1 reads SGHAT; CDR2 reads FQNNGV. The V end was cut by 4 bases, the J end by 4 bases, with 15 bases between. This CDR3 has 15 residues. The CDR3 bases are TGTGCCAGCAGCTCCAGTGGGGCGTTCTCAGATACGCAGTATTTT. Its protein product is CASSSSGAFSDTQYF.

The sample holds a few counts of this clonotype. The V and J genes are TRBV12-5 and TRBJ2-5; D is ambiguous. The germline gives CDR1 LGHNT, CDR2 FRNRAP. The CDR3 extends over 15 amino acids. V lost 4 bases to trimming and J lost 4 bases, with 16 bases between them. CDR3 region: CASGWDLTFGETQYF. The CDR3, as DNA: TGTGCTAGTGGTTGGGATTTGACCTTCGGAGAGACCCAGTACTTC.